This T cell receptor beta chain came from a study of regulatory T cells in long-lasting Graves disease (dated by TCRdb to about 2021). About the full investigation: Newly diagnosed Graves' disease patients had taken antithyroid drugs for less than 3 months. This study used TCR sequencing and RNA sequencing of peripheral blood to compare persistent Graves' disease patients against newly diagnosed Graves' disease patients. The study took place in China and was registered as a clinical trial. A total of some 35 samples underwent TCR sequencing: about 13 from persistent and approximately 20 from newly diagnosed Graves' disease patients.

The full study reports these points: The study examined only peripheral blood because the primary lesion, thyroid tissue, could not be accessed. As a limitation, the authors acknowledged that the small sample size may reduce accuracy. Persistent Graves' disease patients showed lower TCR Shannon entropy and fewer highly expanded clones than newly diagnosed patients, suggesting clonal expansion. Sequencing and analysis were restricted to the TCR beta chain. More public clonotypes were shared among persistent patients (under 3,000) than among newly diagnosed patients (966). TRBV28, TRBJ1-2 and TRBJ2-5 were preferentially used in persistent disease, while TRBV20-1 and TRBJ2-1 were favored in newly diagnosed disease.

According to the study, the label for this sample's time point signals: newly diagnosed GD, antithyroid drugs for less than 3 months. For both TCR sequencing and RNA sequencing, RNA was extracted from PBMCs in TRIzol. The diagnosis of Graves' disease followed American Thyroid Association guidelines. The patients came from an endocrinology department in Xi'an, China. Each patient gave about 9.1 milliliters of peripheral blood, collected in an EDTA anticoagulant tube. PBMCs were isolated by Ficoll Paque Plus density gradient separation without further T cell sorting. An Agilent 2100 Bioanalyzer and agarose gel were used to assess RNA quality, and a NanoDrop 2000 was used to measure RNA concentration. This clonotype was seen a few times. The antigen it binds to is not known. Base qualities are missing; no much larger clone stands one base away. Libraries were prepared through multiplex PCR. The reads were generated on an Illumina HiSeq 4000. iRepertoire HTBI primers and Arm-PCR amplification of CDR3 regions were used to construct TCR beta libraries. Gel purification was performed on PCR products prior to sequencing. On the authors' methods: A total of 60 to 80 TRBV and some 15 TRBJ segments were identified across samples and were used for gene usage analysis of CDR3 amino acid clonotypes. COPE and FqMerger were used to merge filtered high-quality paired reads into contigs. BLAST was used to align contigs to IMGT TRBV, TRBD and TRBJ reference genes, with CDR3 defined following IMGT. Highly expanded clones were defined as clonotypes with a frequency above 0.1%. Shannon entropy was used to measure repertoire diversity, and the Gini coefficient was used to measure V-J evenness. Clonotypes shared by more than one individual were considered public. TCRdb cleaned the public reads at Q25 with fastp, built clones with MiXCR and kept in-frame beta chains. Rows matching on CDR3 protein sequence are summarized as one entry with the most common DNA and genes. These V and J calls originate from TCRdb's pipeline instead of the authors' own analysis. Here the sample has roughly 380,000 distinct CDR3 sequences; 15% to 20% occur a single time. Just under 30% of the sample is taken by the ten largest.

Between the V and J ends, shortened by 4 bases and 5 bases respectively, the junction contains 11 bases. CDR1 and CDR2 (ENHRY, SYGVKD) derive from the germline V gene. The CDR3 goes from the cysteine to the phenylalanine over 13 residues. Only CDR3 DNA remains: 39 bases, in frame from the first base. This sample was shared with a second study, whose subject was T cells in Graves' hyperthyroidism and ophthalmopathy. As described in the second report: Stable Graves' hyperthyroidism was defined as no progression to ophthalmopathy during 18 months of follow-up. Hyperthyroidism patients were newly diagnosed, had a disease duration of under 2 months, and were aged 18 to 65 years. Patients with uncontrolled infections, other autoimmune diseases, pregnancy or lactation were excluded. Diagnoses were based on clinical symptoms, serum thyroxine and TRAb, thyroid ultrasound and orbital computed tomography. The first round of RT-PCR for the TCR CDR3 was performed with the HTBI primer set and the Qiagen OneStep RT-PCR kit. Most expanded thyroid clonotypes (frequency above 0.001) were also detected in blood, suggesting blood repertoires may reflect thyroid immune responses. A model built on a 13 V-J signature distinguished ophthalmopathy from stable hyperthyroidism, reaching around 87% sensitivity and around 82% specificity in cross-validation and 80%/75% in testing. During validation, the model predicted progression to ophthalmopathy a median of around six months ahead of onset, with roughly 65% sensitivity and roughly 72% specificity. To identify TCR V-J signatures that set the groups apart, the researchers used a discovery cohort of 100 patients, made up of around 40 with Graves' ophthalmopathy and 55 to 65 with stable Graves' hyperthyroidism. Prospective prediction of ophthalmopathy was tested in an independent validation cohort of fewer than 20 hyperthyroidism patients and some 17 patients who later progressed to ophthalmopathy. For training and testing, the 100 or so patients in the discovery cohort were randomly divided in a 7:3 ratio. In several Graves' hyperthyroidism patients, the study also compared T-cell repertoires from thyroid tissue with T-cell repertoires from blood. Once sampling was done, hyperthyroidism patients were given methimazole at a starting dose of 30 mg daily, whereas ophthalmopathy patients were given high-dose intravenous methylprednisolone. Libraries were constructed in a second round of multiplex PCR, after which size selection and purification were carried out. Paired-end sequencing of the libraries was performed with 100 bp reads on an Illumina HiSeq2000. SOAPnuke was used to process the raw data, with reads discarded if the reads contained adapters or uncalled bases, had a mean Phred below 15, or lacked an exact constant-primer or identifier match. COPE v1.2.5 was used to merge the high-quality paired reads, and each unique nucleotide sequence was defined as a clonotype. Clonotypes were aligned to IMGT TRBV, TRBD and TRBJ reference segments using MiTCR v1.1. The analysis was restricted to V-J combinations with a frequency above 0.0001, which together covered around 99% of the repertoires. A TCS score was defined as the ratio of F50 (clonal expansion) to E x V (chaos), with BLOSUM62-based TCRdist applied between CDR3 peptides within each V-J. Welch's t-statistics and random forest reduced 514 V-J features to 10 to 15, which were used in a naive Bayes classifier (R e1071). Sample size was not statistically predetermined, and investigators were not blinded to group allocation. According to the paper, TCR Vbeta CDR3 sequencing was carried out on 135 peripheral blood samples, which came from under 50 ophthalmopathy, 75 or so hyperthyroidism and some 17 progressor patients.

The source is a man in his forties or fifties with Graves disease. Donor details come from another sample of the same person, matched by shared clones. The material was peripheral blood mononuclear cells (PBMCs), obtained at new diagnosis, from a patient treated with antithyroid drugs. This receptor chain uses TRBV10-3 and TRBJ1-2; no confident D gene assignment can be made. The CDR3 in this case is CAISVSGVYGYTF. DNA sequence: TGTGCCATCAGTGTCTCCGGGGTTTATGGCTACACCTTC.